This T cell receptor (beta chain) stems from a study of blood T cell repertoires in COVID-19. In the source study's methods: The authors estimated nucleated cell counts from reference gene primer amplification. Sequencing used immunoSEQ multiplex PCR; TCRdb keeps in-frame clones, though not all of them. From that table come the V and J calls and clone size; the DNA was used to work out D and trimming. The sample records more than 300,000 clones, 85% to 90% being singletons. The germline V gene has CDR1 SGDLS and CDR2 YYNGEE. The CDR3 covers 16 residues. V was clipped by 2 bases and J by 4 bases; unmatched bases: 9.

The sample taken for sequencing was PBMCs or T cells enriched from blood (not recorded which). This rearrangement joins TRBV9 to TRBJ2-1; 7 nucleotides line up with TRBD1. This receptor was obtained from a man between 25 and 39 years old who had recovered from COVID-19. CDR3 nucleotides: TGTGCCAGCAGCGTCCTCGGGGACAGCCTATACAATGAGCAGTTCTTC. Translating it yields CASSVLGDSLYNEQFF.